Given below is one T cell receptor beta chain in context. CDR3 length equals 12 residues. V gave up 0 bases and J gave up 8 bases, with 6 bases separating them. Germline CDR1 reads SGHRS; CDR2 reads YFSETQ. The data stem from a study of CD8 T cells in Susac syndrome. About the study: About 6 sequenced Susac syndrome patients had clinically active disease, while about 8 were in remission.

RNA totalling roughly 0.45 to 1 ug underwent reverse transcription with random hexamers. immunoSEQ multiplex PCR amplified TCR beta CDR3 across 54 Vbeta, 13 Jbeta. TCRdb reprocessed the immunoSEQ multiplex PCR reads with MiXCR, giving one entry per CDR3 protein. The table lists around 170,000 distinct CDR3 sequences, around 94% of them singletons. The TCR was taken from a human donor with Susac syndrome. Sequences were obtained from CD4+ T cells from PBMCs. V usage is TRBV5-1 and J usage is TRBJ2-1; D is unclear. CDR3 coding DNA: TGCGCCAGCAGCTTGGAGCGCCATGAGCAGTTCTTC. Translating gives CASSLERHEQFF. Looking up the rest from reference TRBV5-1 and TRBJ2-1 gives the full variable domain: KAGVTQTPRYLIKTRGQQVTLSCSPISGHRSVSWYQQTPGQGLQFLFEYFSETQRNKGNFPGRFSGRQFSNSRSEMNVSTLELGDSALYLCASSLERHEQFFGPGTRLTVL.